The 26 T cell receptor beta chains below come from one sample, sequenced in a study of T cell changes during pregnancy in multiple sclerosis. Libraries were prepared by immunoSEQ multiplex PCR; TCRdb keeps only in-frame clonotypes and omits some of them. The sample shows fewer than 90,000 clones, 94% of them seen only once. The sequences come from peripheral blood, collected after pregnancy. The source is a female donor in good health, enrolled as a control in a pregnancy study.

CDR3 sequence: CASSTQGFPNQPQHF. Written as DNA, the CDR3 is TGTGCCAGCAGCACACAGGGTTTCCCCAATCAGCCCCAGCATTTT. This chain links TRBV28 with TRBJ1-5; possibly TRBD1 for D (6 bases). CDR1 is MDHEN, CDR2 SYDVKM, per germline. Trimming took 6 bases from V and 3 from J, leaving 15 bases between them. The CDR3 has 15 amino acids.

The V and J genes are TRBV28 and TRBJ2-7, with a possible D match to TRBD1 (7 bases). The CDR3 length is 14 residues. Trimming cost V 7 bases and J 7 bases, with 20 bases left between them. From germline, CDR1 is MDHEN and CDR2 SYDVKM. The DNA for the CDR3 is TGTGCCAGCACTCCCCGCGAGGGGGCGGGAGAGCAGTACTTC. It translates to CASTPREGAGEQYF.

The CDR3 DNA reads TGTGCCAGCACCCCGGGGGAGGCAAGAAACACCATATATTTT. It encodes CASTPGEARNTIYF. The rearrangement uses TRBV2 and TRBJ1-3; D possibly corresponds to TRBD1 (5 bases). The ends were cut back, 7 bases at V and 5 bases at J, with 15 bases in the middle. CDR1 SNHLY and CDR2 FYNNEI come from the germline V gene. CDR3 size: 14 residues.

The chain recombines TRBV28 with TRBJ1-4, with D possibly matching TRBD1 (5 bases). V was trimmed by 5 bases and J by 7 bases, leaving 20 bases between them. Germline V gene sequence: CDR1 MDHEN, CDR2 SYDVKM. The CDR3 runs 16 residues. The CDR3 DNA reads TGTGCCAGCAGTCCCCAATCAGGACGACAGTTTGAAAAACTGTTTTTT. Its translation: CASSPQSGRQFEKLFF.

This chain connects TRBV28 to TRBJ1-5, with 9 bases identical to TRBD1. V was clipped by 4 bases and J by 14 bases; unmatched bases: 6. The CDR3 is 12 amino acids. Germline CDR1 and CDR2: MDHEN and SYDVKM. CDR3 nucleotides: TGTGCCAGCAGTTCGGAACGGGACAGGGAGCATTTT. It translates to CASSSERDREHF.

The CDR3 nucleotides are TGCGCCAGCAGCTTGGGGCAGGGAAATGAAAAACTGTTTTTT. It translates to CASSLGQGNEKLFF. This chain links TRBV5-1 with TRBJ1-4, with D perhaps TRBD1 (5 bases). The CDR3 covers 14 residues. Trimming shortened V by 0 bases and J by 5 bases, and 8 bases separated the two germline ends. Germline CDR1 reads SGHRS; CDR2 reads YFSETQ.

This rearrangement joins TRBV6-1 to TRBJ2-2, with D possibly TRBD2 on 5 matching bases. CDR3 length: 15 residues. Trimming pared 4 bases from V and 7 bases from J, leaving 16 bases between. Germline CDR1 MNHNS, CDR2 SASEGT. In DNA form, the CDR3 reads TGTGCCAGCAGTGGGATGAGGGCCGGGGTCGGGGAGCTGTTTTTT. It yields the protein CASSGMRAGVGELFF.

V and J are TRBV4-2 and TRBJ2-7, with D perhaps matching TRBD2 (6 bases). Trimming left V 1 base short and J 4 bases short, with 20 bases between. Germline values: CDR1 LGHNA, CDR2 YNFKEQ. This CDR3 has 17 residues. The CDR3 nucleotides read TGTGCCAGCAGCCAAGGAGTTTCGGGAGATGGGATATACGAGCAGTACTTC. Protein: CASSQGVSGDGIYEQYF.

V is TRBV6-6 and J is TRBJ2-5; the match to TRBD1 covers 9 bases. The V gene end was trimmed by 4 bases and the J gene end by 0 bases; junction bases not matched to a gene: 6. Germline V lookup: CDR1 MNHNY, CDR2 SVGAGI (reference sequence). CDR3 length equals 16 residues. The DNA of the CDR3 is TGTGCCAGCAGTTCGATGGGACAGGGCTACCAAGAGACCCAGTACTTC. Its protein is CASSSMGQGYQETQYF.

V is TRBV28 and J is TRBJ2-2; the match to TRBD2 covers 8 bases. This CDR3 region has 16 residues. Germline trimming cut 4 bases from V and 0 bases from J; bases unmatched to any gene: 4. CDR1 and CDR2 from the germline V gene are MDHEN and SYDVKM. CDR3 protein: CASSSTSGANTGELFF. CDR3 DNA sequence: TGTGCCAGCAGTTCCACTAGCGGCGCGAACACCGGGGAGCTGTTTTTT.

V is TRBV7-8 and J is TRBJ2-1; TRBD2 matches at 10 bases. The CDR3 has 16 amino acids. Germline-derived CDR1 and CDR2 are SGHVS and FQNEAQ. With 2 bases clipped from V and 4 bases from J, the junction kept 5 bases outside the gene matches. The CDR3 bases are TGTGCCAGCAGCTTACGGCTAGCGGGAGTATACAATGAGCAGTTCTTC. Its translation: CASSLRLAGVYNEQFF.

The V and J genes are TRBV19 and TRBJ1-5; weak D call: TRBD1 (5 bases). The CDR3 covers 14 residues. CDR1 and CDR2 (germline): LNHDA, SQIVND (reference sequence). V was pared by 7 bases and J by 3 bases, with 13 bases between. DNA of the CDR3: TGTGCCAGTATGCCGGGGGGGATCAATCAGCCCCAGCATTTT. Protein: CASMPGGINQPQHF.

This chain uses TRBV18 with TRBJ2-1, with D hard to call. The germline V and J ends were trimmed by 3 bases and 4 bases, with 7 bases remaining between them. Per the germline V gene, CDR1 is KGHSH and CDR2 is LQKENI. This CDR3 has 13 amino acids. CDR3 DNA: TGTGCCAGCTCACCCGAGGAGTACAATGAGCAGTTCTTC. Translation: CASSPEEYNEQFF.

This rearrangement joins TRBV28 to TRBJ1-1; 9 bases map to TRBD1. Germline CDR1 is MDHEN and CDR2 is SYDVKM. J gave up 4 bases and V 5 bases, and 8 bases lay outside the gene matches. The CDR3 loop spans 15 amino acids. The CDR3 loop reads CASSPFRQGGTEAFF. Here the CDR3 DNA reads TGTGCCAGCAGTCCATTCAGACAGGGGGGCACTGAAGCTTTCTTT.

The gene calls are TRBV28 and TRBJ2-7; 9 bases are a match to TRBD1. CDR3 length: 15 residues. J lost 6 bases, V lost 2 bases, and 8 bases had no gene match. Germline CDR1 is MDHEN and CDR2 is SYDVKM. For the CDR3, the DNA is TGTGCCAGCAGTTTACTCCGGGACAGGGTTGCCGAGCAGTACTTC. Amino acid sequence: CASSLLRDRVAEQYF. Combining the CDR3 with reference TRBV28 and TRBJ2-7 gives the whole variable domain DVKVTQSSRYLVKRTGEKVFLECVQDMDHENMFWYRQDPGLGLRLIYFSYDVKMKEKGDIPEGYSVSREKKERFSLILESASTNQTSMYLCASSLLRDRVAEQYFGPGTRLTVT.

The chain has TRBV11-2 and TRBJ2-7, with 16 bases identical to TRBD2. V gave up 4 bases and J gave up 4 bases; unmatched junction bases: 1. Germline CDR1 SGHAT, CDR2 FQNNGV. CDR3 size: 15 residues. Written as DNA, the CDR3 is TGTGCCAGCAGCTCGGGACTAGCGGGAGGGTACGAGCAGTACTTC. Amino acids: CASSSGLAGGYEQYF.

The chain combines TRBV4-2 with TRBJ1-6, with D hard to call. CDR1 and CDR2 (germline): LGHNA, YNFKEQ. Deletions cut 0 bases from V and 9 bases from J, with 12 bases between. The CDR3 runs 15 residues. The CDR3 sequence: CASSQDHGEPSPLHF. The CDR3 DNA sequence: TGTGCCAGCAGCCAAGACCACGGGGAACCTTCACCCCTCCACTTT.

V usage is TRBV7-8 and J usage is TRBJ1-5; the D gene is possibly TRBD1 (5 bases). Trimming left V 5 bases short and J 2 bases short, with 13 bases between. This CDR3 is built from 15 residues. The V gene's germline CDR1 is SGHVS and CDR2 FQNEAQ. The CDR3 coding sequence is TGTGCCAGCAGCCCAATAGACAGCGGCAATCAGCCCCAGCATTTT. This gives the protein CASSPIDSGNQPQHF.

This clone was detected only a few times. This chain uses TRBV14 with TRBJ2-1; 11 nucleotides match TRBD2. Unmatched junction bases numbered 4, after V lost 1 base and J lost 8 bases. Germline values: CDR1 SGHDN, CDR2 FVKESK. The CDR3 contains 15 residues. This chain's CDR3 is CASSQGASGRHEQFF. The CDR3 DNA sequence: TGTGCCAGCAGCCAAGGAGCTAGCGGGAGGCATGAGCAGTTCTTC.

The chain is built from TRBV4-2 and TRBJ2-7; TRBD2 matches at 7 bases. With 1 base clipped from V and 2 bases from J, the junction kept 11 bases outside the gene matches. Germline lookup yields CDR1 LGHNA and CDR2 YNFKEQ. The CDR3 spans 17 residues. This CDR3 is CASSQVAAGESAYEQYF. Written as DNA, the CDR3 is TGTGCCAGCAGCCAAGTAGCGGCGGGAGAATCGGCCTACGAGCAGTACTTC.

The chain recombines TRBV18 with TRBJ2-5; D is ambiguous. The CDR3 contains 15 residues. The V and J ends lost 0 bases and 0 bases respectively, with 8 bases between them. Germline V CDR1 and CDR2: KGHSH, LQKENI. CDR3: CASSPPINYQETQYF. CDR3 nucleotides: TGTGCCAGCTCACCACCTATCAACTACCAAGAGACCCAGTACTTC.

The chain employs TRBV4-1 and TRBJ2-1; TRBD2 might be the D (7 bases). V was clipped by 4 bases and J by 7 bases, with 20 bases between them. The CDR3 is 16 residues long. Germline assignment: CDR1 MGHRA and CDR2 YSYEKL. For the CDR3, the DNA is TGCGCCAGCAGCCTAAGGGGGGGCAGCGGGGCGAATGAGCAGTTCTTC. It translates to CASSLRGGSGANEQFF.

The chain recombines TRBV5-1 with TRBJ2-1; a weak D match, TRBD1 (5 bases). This CDR3 spans 15 amino acids. Germline V gene data show CDR1 as SGHRS and CDR2 as YFSETQ. Trimming pared 0 bases from V and 2 bases from J, leaving 9 bases between. In DNA, the CDR3 is TGCGCCAGCAGCTTGGAATCAGGGACCTACAATGAGCAGTTCTTC. Encoded protein: CASSLESGTYNEQFF.

The CDR3 loop reads CASRRGFSGNTIYF. The CDR3 bases are TGTGCCAGCAGAAGGGGGTTCTCTGGAAACACCATATATTTT. The chain uses TRBV9 and TRBJ1-3, with D tentatively TRBD1 (6 bases). CDR1 is SGDLS, CDR2 YYNGEE, per germline. V lost 5 bases to trimming and J lost 0 bases, with 9 bases between them. CDR3 size: 14 residues.

The chain carries TRBV5-1 and TRBJ2-2; possibly TRBD1 for D (6 bases). The V end was cut by 3 bases, the J end by 7 bases, with 13 bases between. The germline V gene encodes CDR1 SGHRS and CDR2 YFSETQ. The CDR3 is made up of 14 amino acids. The CDR3 DNA is TGCGCCAGCAGCTCGGACAGTCCTATCGGGGAGCTGTTTTTT. Translating it yields CASSSDSPIGELFF.

This sequence joins TRBV7-9 and TRBJ2-7; 7 nucleotides align to TRBD1. The J segment lost 2 bases and the V segment lost 5 bases, leaving 9 bases of the junction unmatched. Germline loops: CDR1 SEHNR, CDR2 FQNEAQ (reference sequence). The CDR3 runs to 15 residues. Here the CDR3 DNA reads TGTGCCAGCAGCGATACCAGGGGGATTCCCTACGAGCAGTACTTC. This gives the protein CASSDTRGIPYEQYF.